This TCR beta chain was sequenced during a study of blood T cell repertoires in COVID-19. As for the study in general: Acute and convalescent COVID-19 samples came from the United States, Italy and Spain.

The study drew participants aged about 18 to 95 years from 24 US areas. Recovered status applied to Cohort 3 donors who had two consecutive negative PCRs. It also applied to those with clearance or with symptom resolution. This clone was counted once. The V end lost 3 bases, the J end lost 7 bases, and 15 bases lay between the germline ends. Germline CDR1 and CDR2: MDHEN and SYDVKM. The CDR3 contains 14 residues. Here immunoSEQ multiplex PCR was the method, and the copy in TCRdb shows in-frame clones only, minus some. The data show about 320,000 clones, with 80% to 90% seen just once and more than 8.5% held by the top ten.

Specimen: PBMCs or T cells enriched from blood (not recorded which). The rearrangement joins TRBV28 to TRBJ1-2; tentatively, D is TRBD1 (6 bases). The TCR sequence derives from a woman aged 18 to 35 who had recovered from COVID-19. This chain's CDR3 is CASSLGQGIGGYTF. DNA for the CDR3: TGTGCCAGCAGTTTGGGGCAGGGGATAGGTGGCTACACCTTC.